A selection of T cell receptor beta chains follows, all from one sample in a study of CD8+ T cells in alopecia areata. Using immunoSEQ multiplex PCR, the repertoire was profiled, and TCRdb retains in-frame clones only, with some absent. The data hold some 150,000 clones, with approximately 60% observed a single time. Sequenced material: CD8+ T cells sorted from blood. These receptor sequences come from a human donor in good health. The CDR3 runs from the conserved cysteine through the conserved F or W. A D gene is named only where the DNA matches it firmly. Where a row states a size, it is once, few, many or the class of an expanded clone; other rows omit it.

TRBJ2-7,-,TRBV30,-,TGTGCCTGGAGTGTACGTGTAGCGGTAAATTCCTACGAGCAGTACTTC,CAWSVRVAVNSYEQYF
TRBJ2-5,-,TRBV4-1,-,TGCGCCAGCAGCCAAGATGATCAAGGACATTGGGAGGAGACCCAGTACTTC,CASSQDDQGHWEETQYF
TRBJ2-5,-,TRBV7-9,-,TGTGCCAGTAGCAGACACCCTCAAGAGACCCAGTACTTC,CASSRHPQETQYF
TRBJ2-1,-,TRBV2,-,TGTGCCAGCAGCGACAGTACAGGGACGAGGTACAATGAGCAGTTCTTC,CASSDSTGTRYNEQFF
TRBJ2-5,-,TRBV7-8,-,TGTGCCAGCAGCTTAGGGGTCGGTACGGTTATGGAGACCCAGTACTTC,CASSLGVGTVMETQYF
TRBJ1-1,-,TRBV7-9,-,TGTGCCAGCAGCTCCGGACACGGGTTGCACACTGAAGCTTTCTTT,CASSSGHGLHTEAFF
TRBJ1-1,TRBD1,TRBV15,-,TGTGCCACCAGCATGACAGGGGGTGAAGCTTTCTTT,CATSMTGGEAFF
TRBJ2-7,TRBD2,TRBV29-1,few,TGCAGCGTTGCGGGAGGACACGAGCAGTACTTC,CSVAGGHEQYF
TRBJ2-5,TRBD2,TRBV25-1,-,TGTGCCAGCAGTTATCTAGCGGGAGGGCCTAGGGCCCAAGAGACCCAGTACTTC,CASSYLAGGPRAQETQYF
TRBJ1-2,-,TRBV19,-,TGTGCCAGTCGCGATTATCGCTACACCTTC,CASRDYRYTF
TRBJ1-2,-,TRBV7-9,-,TGTGCCAGCAGCTTAGGCGGACTAAACTATGGCTACACCTTC,CASSLGGLNYGYTF
TRBJ2-7,TRBD2,TRBV7-9,-,TGTGCCAGCAGCTTTGGGACTAGCGGCTACGAGCAGTACTTC,CASSFGTSGYEQYF
TRBJ1-2,TRBD1,TRBV6-1,-,TGTGCCAGCAGTGGGATGGGACAGGGCTATGGCTACACCTTC,CASSGMGQGYGYTF
TRBJ2-3,TRBD2,TRBV11-2,-,TGTGCCAGCAGCTTAGTCACTAGCGATTGGGCAGATACGCAGTATTTT,CASSLVTSDWADTQYF